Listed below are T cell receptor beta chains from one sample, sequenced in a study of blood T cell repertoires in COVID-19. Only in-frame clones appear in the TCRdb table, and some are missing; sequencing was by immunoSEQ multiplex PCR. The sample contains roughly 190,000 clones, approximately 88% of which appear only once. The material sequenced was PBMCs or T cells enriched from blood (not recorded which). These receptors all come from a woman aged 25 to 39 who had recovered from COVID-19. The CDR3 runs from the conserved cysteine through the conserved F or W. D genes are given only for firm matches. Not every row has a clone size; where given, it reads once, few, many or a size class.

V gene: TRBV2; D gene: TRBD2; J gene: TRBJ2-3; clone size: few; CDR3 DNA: TGTGCCAACGCCCGCCGCGGGGGGATCACAGATACGCAGTATTTT; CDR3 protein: CANARRGGITDTQYF
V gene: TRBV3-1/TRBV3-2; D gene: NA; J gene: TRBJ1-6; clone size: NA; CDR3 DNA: TGTGCCAGCAGCCAAGAAATCTTATCACCCCTCCACTTT; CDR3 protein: CASSQEILSPLHF
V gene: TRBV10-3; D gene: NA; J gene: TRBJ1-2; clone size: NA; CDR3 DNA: TGTGCCATCAGTGAGTCAAGACAAGTTGCCCGCTACACCTTC; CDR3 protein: CAISESRQVARYTF
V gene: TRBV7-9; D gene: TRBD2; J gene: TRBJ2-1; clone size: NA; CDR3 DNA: TGTGCCTTAGGACCCCTAGCGGGCAGCTACAATGAGCAGTTCTTC; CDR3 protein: CALGPLAGSYNEQFF
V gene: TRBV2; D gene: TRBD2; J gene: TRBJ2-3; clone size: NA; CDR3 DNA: TGTGCCAGCAGTGCCGGGACTAGCAGGTCAGATACGCAGTATTTT; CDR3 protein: CASSAGTSRSDTQYF
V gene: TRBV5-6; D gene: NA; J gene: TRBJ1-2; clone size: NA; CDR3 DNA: TGTGCCAGCAGCTTGCAGCAGGGCTTCTATGGCTACACCTTC; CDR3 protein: CASSLQQGFYGYTF
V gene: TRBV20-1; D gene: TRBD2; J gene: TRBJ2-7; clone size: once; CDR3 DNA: TGCAGTGCTAGTGGCGCGGGAGCGGAGAACTACGAGCAGTACTTC; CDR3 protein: CSASGAGAENYEQYF
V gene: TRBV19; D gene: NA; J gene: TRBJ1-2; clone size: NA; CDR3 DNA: TGTGCCAGTAGTCCCACAGGCGGAGACTATGGCTACACCTTC; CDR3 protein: CASSPTGGDYGYTF
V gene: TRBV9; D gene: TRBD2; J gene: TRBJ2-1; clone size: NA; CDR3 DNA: TGTGCCAGCTCGCTAGCGGGAGGTTACAATGAGCAGTTCTTC; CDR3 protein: CASSLAGGYNEQFF
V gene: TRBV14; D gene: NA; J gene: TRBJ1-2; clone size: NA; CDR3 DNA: TGTGCCAGCAGCCCCCGCGGGGCGGGCTATGGCTACACCTTC; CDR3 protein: CASSPRGAGYGYTF
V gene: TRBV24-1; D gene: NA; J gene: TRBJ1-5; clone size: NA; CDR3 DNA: TGTGCCACCAGTGACCCGCCGGGCAATCAGCCCCAGCATTTT; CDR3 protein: CATSDPPGNQPQHF
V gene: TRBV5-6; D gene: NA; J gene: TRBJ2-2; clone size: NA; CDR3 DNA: TGTGCCAGCAGCTTGAACTTCGAGACCGGGGAGCTGTTTTTT; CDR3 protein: CASSLNFETGELFF
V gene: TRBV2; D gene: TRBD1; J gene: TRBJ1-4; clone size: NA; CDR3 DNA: TGTGCCACACACAGGGGAATCAATGAAAAACTGTTTTTT; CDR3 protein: CATHRGINEKLFF
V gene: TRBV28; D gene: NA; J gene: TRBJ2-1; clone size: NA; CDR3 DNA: TGTGCCAGCATCTTGATGGCCCCTCTAGTCGGCCGCTCTAGCAATGAGCAGTTCTTC; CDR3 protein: CASILMAPLVGRSSNEQFF
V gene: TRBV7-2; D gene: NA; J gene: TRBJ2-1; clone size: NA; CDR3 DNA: TGTGCCAGCGGCCCCTACAATGAGCAGTTCTTC; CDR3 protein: CASGPYNEQFF
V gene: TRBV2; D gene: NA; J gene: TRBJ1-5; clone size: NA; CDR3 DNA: TGTGCCAGCAGCTTTGCCCTCGTCGAGGGCAATCAGCCCCAGCATTTT; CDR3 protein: CASSFALVEGNQPQHF
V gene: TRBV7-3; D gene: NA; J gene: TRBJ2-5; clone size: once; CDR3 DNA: TGTGCCAGCAGCTTTCAGGGTGCCGCGGGGGAGACCCAGTACTTC; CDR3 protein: CASSFQGAAGETQYF
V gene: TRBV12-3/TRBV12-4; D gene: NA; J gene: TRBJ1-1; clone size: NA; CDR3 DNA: TGTGCCAGCAGATCACAAGGGGGTGAAGCTTTCTTT; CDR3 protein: CASRSQGGEAFF
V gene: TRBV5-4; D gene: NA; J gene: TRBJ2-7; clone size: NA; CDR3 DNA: TGTGCCAGCAGCCCTCAGGGGAAAACCTACGAGCAGTACTTC; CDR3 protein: CASSPQGKTYEQYF
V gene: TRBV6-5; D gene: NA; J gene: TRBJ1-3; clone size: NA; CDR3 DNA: TGTGCCAGCAGGTCCACAGGTAACTCTGGAAACACCATATATTTT; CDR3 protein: CASRSTGNSGNTIYF
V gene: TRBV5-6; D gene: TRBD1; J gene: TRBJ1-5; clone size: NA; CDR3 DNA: TGTGCCAGCAGCTTGGGGCAGGGGGCTTGGCCCCAGCATTTT; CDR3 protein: CASSLGQGAWPQHF
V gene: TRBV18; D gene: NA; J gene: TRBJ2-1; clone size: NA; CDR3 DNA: TGTGCCAGCTCACCACGCGGAGGGGACAATGAGCAGTTCTTC; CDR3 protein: CASSPRGGDNEQFF
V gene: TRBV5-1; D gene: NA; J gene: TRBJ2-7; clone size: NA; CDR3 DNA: TGCGCCAGCAGCTTGGCCACGGACAGTTCCTACGAGCAGTACTTC; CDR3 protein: CASSLATDSSYEQYF
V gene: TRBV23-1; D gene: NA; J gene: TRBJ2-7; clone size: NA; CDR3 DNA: TGCGCCAGCAACCGCCCGACAGACGTCTCCTACGAGCAGTACTTC; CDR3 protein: CASNRPTDVSYEQYF
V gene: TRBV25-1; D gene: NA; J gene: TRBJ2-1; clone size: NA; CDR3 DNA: TGTGCCAGCAGTGAATGGAGACTAGGTGTGCATGAGCAGTTCTTC; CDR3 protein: CASSEWRLGVHEQFF
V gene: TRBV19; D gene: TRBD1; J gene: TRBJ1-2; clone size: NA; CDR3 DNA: TGTGCCGGAAGACAGGGGACAGGGCCTAACTATGGCTACACCTTC; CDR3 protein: CAGRQGTGPNYGYTF
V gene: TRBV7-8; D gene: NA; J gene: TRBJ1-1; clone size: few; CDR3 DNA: TGTGCCAGCAGCTTAGTGCAGATCAACACTGAAGCTTTCTTT; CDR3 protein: CASSLVQINTEAFF
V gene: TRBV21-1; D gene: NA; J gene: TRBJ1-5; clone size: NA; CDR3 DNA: TGTGCCAGCAGCCCCGAAGGGGACAGGCCGGGTCAGCCCCAGCATTTT; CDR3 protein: CASSPEGDRPGQPQHF
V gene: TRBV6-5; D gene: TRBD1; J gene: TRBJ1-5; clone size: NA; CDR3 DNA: TGTGCCAGCAGTCGAATATCAGGGGGACAGCCCCAGCATTTT; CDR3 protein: CASSRISGGQPQHF
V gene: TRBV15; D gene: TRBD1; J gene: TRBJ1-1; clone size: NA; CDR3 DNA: TGTGCCACCAGCAGAGATCCACAGGGGGACACTGAAGCTTTCTTT; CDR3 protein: CATSRDPQGDTEAFF
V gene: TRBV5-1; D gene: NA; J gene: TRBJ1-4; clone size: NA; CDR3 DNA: TGCGCCAGCAGAGGCGGGGCGGTTTTCAGTGAAAAACTGTTTTTT; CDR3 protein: CASRGGAVFSEKLFF
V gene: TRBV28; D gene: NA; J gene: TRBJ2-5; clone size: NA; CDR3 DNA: TGTGCCAGCAAGGGGAACGGGGGAAGGGAGACCCAGTACTTC; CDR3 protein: CASKGNGGRETQYF
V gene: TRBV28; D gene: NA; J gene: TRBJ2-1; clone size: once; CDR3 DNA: TGTGCCAGCAGTATCCAACTGGCGGGTAATGAGCAGTTCTTC; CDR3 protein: CASSIQLAGNEQFF
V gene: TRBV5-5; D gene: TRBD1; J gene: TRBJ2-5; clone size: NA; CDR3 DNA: TGTGCCAGCAGCCGAGGGGGCGGAGAGACCCAGTACTTC; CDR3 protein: CASSRGGGETQYF
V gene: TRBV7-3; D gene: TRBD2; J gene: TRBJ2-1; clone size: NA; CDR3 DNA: TGTGCCAGCAGCTTAACGTTAACGGGAGGGGATCGGAATGAGCAGTTCTTC; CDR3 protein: CASSLTLTGGDRNEQFF
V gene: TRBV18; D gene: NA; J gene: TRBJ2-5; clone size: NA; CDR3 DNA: TGTGCCAGCTCACTCCTACCTCAAGAGACCCAGTACTTC; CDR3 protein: CASSLLPQETQYF
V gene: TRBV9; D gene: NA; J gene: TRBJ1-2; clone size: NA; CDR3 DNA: TGTGCCAGCAGCCTCGGCTATGGCTACACCTTC; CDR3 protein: CASSLGYGYTF
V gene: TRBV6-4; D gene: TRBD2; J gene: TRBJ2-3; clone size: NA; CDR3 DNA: TGTGCCAGCAGCCCCACTAGCGGGAGAGGAGATACGCAGTATTTT; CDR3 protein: CASSPTSGRGDTQYF